The text below deals with one T cell receptor beta chain. Across about two dozen US areas, participants ranged in age from roughly 18 to 95 years. Original analysis: Estimated nucleated cell counts came from reference gene primer amplification. Produced via immunoSEQ multiplex PCR; TCRdb's table is partial and in-frame only. V and J calls and clone size are given by that table; D and trimming were obtained from the DNA. This table holds over 250,000 clones, 88% found once. These data belong to a study of blood T cell repertoires in COVID-19. Study details: The United States, Italy and Spain were the sources of the acute and convalescent COVID-19 samples. T cells, B-cell-depleted T cells, or PBMCs provided the cDNA or gDNA that served as material.

This CDR3 spans 17 amino acids. Germline values: CDR1 SNHLY, CDR2 FYNNEI. Losses at the gene ends were 4 bases for V and 8 bases for J; bases not matched to a gene: 15. The sample comprised PBMCs or T cells enriched from blood (not recorded which). The chain couples TRBV2 to TRBJ2-1; 9 bases align to TRBD2. The source of this sequence is a woman aged 25 to 39 who had recovered from COVID-19. CDR3 amino acids: CASSGSSGIRHGDEQFF. CDR3 bases: TGTGCCAGCAGTGGGTCTAGCGGGATCCGCCACGGCGATGAGCAGTTCTTC.